Presented here are 10 T cell receptor beta chains from one specimen sequenced in a study of blood T cell repertoires in COVID-19. Clones were read by immunoSEQ multiplex PCR, and TCRdb kept only the in-frame ones, dropping some. The sample has 65,000 to 90,000 clones, approximately 83% seen once. Sequencing was done on a sample of peripheral blood. These receptor sequences come from a human donor in a cohort sampled during active COVID-19.

The chain is built from TRBV7-2 and TRBJ2-3; 8 bases are shared with TRBD2. CDR3 size: 16 residues. V shed 6 bases, J shed 5 bases, and the junction held 13 bases outside the gene matches. Germline CDR1 is SGHTA and CDR2 is FQGNSA. CDR3 sequence reads: CASRLQHGGAGDTQYF. The DNA of the CDR3 is TGTGCCAGCAGACTACAACACGGGGGGGCGGGAGATACGCAGTATTTT.

The chain uses TRBV5-1 and TRBJ2-7; D may be TRBD2 (5 bases). This CDR3 region has 15 residues. Germline assignment: CDR1 SGHRS and CDR2 YFSETQ. The ends were cut back, 0 bases at V and 0 bases at J, with 10 bases in the middle. CDR3 nucleotide sequence: TGCGCCAGCAGCTTGGTTGTAGCGTCCTCCTACGAGCAGTACTTC. Translation: CASSLVVASSYEQYF.

The V gene is TRBV28, the J gene TRBJ1-6; TRBD1 matches 9 bases. Looked up from germline, CDR1 is MDHEN and CDR2 is SYDVKM. The CDR3 sequence is 14 residues long. The V segment lost 6 bases and the J segment 10 bases; nucleotides outside the gene matches: 7. The CDR3 DNA sequence: TGTGCCAGCAGACCGGGACAGGGTGAGTCACCCCTCCACTTT. It codes for CASRPGQGESPLHF.

This clone was observed a single time. The CDR3 reads CASSLGSGANTEAFF. The CDR3 bases are TGTGCCAGCAGCTTAGGGTCAGGGGCGAACACTGAAGCTTTCTTT. The V and J genes are TRBV11-3 and TRBJ1-1; D possibly corresponds to TRBD1 (6 bases). Germline V CDR1 and CDR2: SGHNT, YENEEA. Trimming left V 1 base short and J 1 base short, with 10 bases between. The CDR3 loop spans 15 amino acids.

CDR3 DNA sequence: TGTGCCAGCAGCTCCCTAAATACTTTACTCTCCTACGAGCAGTACTTC. Its protein is CASSSLNTLLSYEQYF. The chain has TRBV7-8 and TRBJ2-7; D not resolved. This CDR3 region has 16 residues. Germline loops: CDR1 SGHVS, CDR2 FQNEAQ. Trimming cost V 4 bases and J 0 bases, with 16 bases left between them.

The chain joins TRBV7-6 to TRBJ1-1; weak D call: TRBD1 (5 bases). Trimming removed 3 bases from V and 1 base from J, with 12 bases in between. Per germline, CDR1 SGHVS and CDR2 FNYEAQ. This CDR3 has 15 residues. The CDR3 DNA is TGTGCCAGCAGCTTTCGGGCAGGGCCGAACACTGAAGCTTTCTTT. Protein product: CASSFRAGPNTEAFF.

This clone has just one count. The chain carries TRBV4-3 and TRBJ1-3; the match to TRBD1 covers 7 bases. The CDR3 consists of 15 residues. Unmatched junction bases numbered 4, after V lost 1 base and J lost 4 bases. Germline assignment: CDR1 LGHNA and CDR2 YSLEER. The CDR3 sequence: CASSQADRRGNTIYF. Here the CDR3 DNA reads TGCGCCAGCAGCCAAGCGGACAGGAGAGGAAACACCATATATTTT.

The chain has TRBV9 and TRBJ2-3; TRBD2 matches at 12 bases. CDR1 is SGDLS, CDR2 YYNGEE, per germline. The CDR3 has 16 amino acids. Trimming at V came to 0 bases and at J to 11 bases, leaving 10 bases not matched to a gene. Here the CDR3 reads CASSVEASGGAGRQYF. The CDR3 DNA reads as TGTGCCAGCAGCGTAGAAGCTAGCGGGGGGGCTGGGAGGCAGTATTTT.

The CDR3 loop reads CAISAGVSASYEQYF. The CDR3 DNA follows: TGTGCCATCAGTGCAGGGGTTTCCGCCTCCTACGAGCAGTACTTC. The chain recombines TRBV10-3 with TRBJ2-7, with D tentatively TRBD1 (6 bases). Germline lookup yields CDR1 ENHRY and CDR2 SYGVKD. Trimming took 4 bases from V and 0 from J, leaving 13 bases between them. The CDR3 spans 15 residues.

The J gene is TRBJ1-1, the V gene TRBV7-2; TRBD1 aligns across 7 bases. Germline V gene sequence: CDR1 SGHTA, CDR2 FQGNSA. This CDR3 comprises 15 residues. V gave up 4 bases and J gave up 5 bases; unmatched junction bases: 10. This CDR3 is CASSSKGGAWTEAFF. Written as DNA, the CDR3 is TGTGCCAGCAGCTCTAAAGGGGGCGCGTGGACTGAAGCTTTCTTT. Filled out from reference TRBV7-2 and TRBJ1-1, the complete variable domain reads GAGVSQSPSNKVTEKGKDVELRCDPISGHTALYWYRQSLGQGLEFLIYFQGNSAPDKSGLPSDRFSAERTGGSVSTLTIQRTQQEDSAVYLCASSSKGGAWTEAFFGQGTRLTVV.